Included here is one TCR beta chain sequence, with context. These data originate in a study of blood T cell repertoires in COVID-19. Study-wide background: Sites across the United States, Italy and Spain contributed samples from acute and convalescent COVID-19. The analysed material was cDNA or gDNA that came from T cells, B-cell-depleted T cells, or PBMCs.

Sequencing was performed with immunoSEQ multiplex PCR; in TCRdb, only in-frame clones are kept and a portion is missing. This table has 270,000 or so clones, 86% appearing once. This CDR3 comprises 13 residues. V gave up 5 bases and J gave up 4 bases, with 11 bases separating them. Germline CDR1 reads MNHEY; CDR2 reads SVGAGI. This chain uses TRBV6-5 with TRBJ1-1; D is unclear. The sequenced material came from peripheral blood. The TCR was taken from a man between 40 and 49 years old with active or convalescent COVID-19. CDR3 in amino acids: CASSTRLGTEAFF. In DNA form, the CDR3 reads TGTGCCAGCAGTACTCGGCTAGGCACTGAAGCTTTCTTT.